The T cell receptor beta chain under discussion was sequenced for a study of T cells in Graves' hyperthyroidism and ophthalmopathy. Amplification of TCR beta CDR3 regions used RNA as the template. Using the HTBI primer set, a first-round RT-PCR was run on the TCR CDR3. TCRdb re-derived calls from the multiplex PCR reads in MiXCR, one entry per CDR3 protein. The table shows just under 750,000 distinct CDR3 sequences, with approximately 40% occurring only once. Graves' hyperthyroidism qualified as stable when ophthalmopathy did not progress within 18 months. It was uncontrolled infection, other autoimmune disease, pregnancy or lactation that excluded patients. There are many counts of this clonotype. The CDR3 sequence is 16 residues long. The junction had 3 bases not matched to a gene; V was cut back by 5 bases and J by 2 bases. Per germline, CDR1 MNHNY and CDR2 SVGAGI (reference sequence).

The sample taken for sequencing was blood. The TCR originated in a woman in her forties with Graves' hyperthyroidism. The chain has TRBV6-6 and TRBJ2-2; 12 positions agree with TRBD2. CDR3 region: CASSAGLAGNTGELFF. CDR3 nucleotides: TGTGCCAGCAGTGCGGGACTAGCGGGTAACACCGGGGAGCTGTTTTTT.